The 20 T cell receptor beta chains in this list originate from one sample, sequenced in a study of OX40 agonist ivuxolimab in advanced cancers. Repertoires were generated with immunoSEQ multiplex PCR, while TCRdb's copy carries only in-frame clones and drops some. The sample lists some 33,000 clones; about 86% were seen once. Source: CD4+ or CD8+ T cells sorted from blood, taken in a trial of the OX40 agonist ivuxolimab. These TCRs come from an adult with an advanced solid tumor such as melanoma, head and neck, liver or kidney cancer.

The V gene is TRBV28, the J gene TRBJ1-2; 7 bases are shared with TRBD1. Trimming took 6 bases from V and 6 from J; bases not matched to a gene: 10. The CDR3 runs to 14 residues. The V gene's germline CDR1 is MDHEN and CDR2 SYDVKM. The CDR3 region is CASRRFQGGNGYTF. For the CDR3, the DNA is TGTGCCAGCAGGCGATTTCAGGGGGGTAATGGCTACACCTTC.

The chain combines TRBV27 with TRBJ2-2; TRBD1 matches 7 bases. Per the germline V gene, CDR1 is MNHEY and CDR2 is SMNVEV (reference sequence). V was clipped by 4 bases and J by 3 bases; unmatched bases: 5. The CDR3 extends over 15 amino acids. Here the CDR3 reads CASSSPGQHTGELFF. In DNA, the CDR3 is TGTGCCAGCAGTTCACCGGGACAGCACACCGGGGAGCTGTTTTTT.

The chain has TRBV7-9 and TRBJ1-1; D is possibly TRBD1 (5 bases). Deletions cut 5 bases from V and 4 bases from J, with 14 bases between. Per germline, CDR1 SEHNR and CDR2 FQNEAQ (reference sequence). The CDR3 loop spans 14 amino acids. The CDR3 DNA follows: TGTGCCAGCAGCAACGCCCGGGGCATCACTGAAGCTTTCTTT. As protein: CASSNARGITEAFF. Filled out from reference TRBV7-9 and TRBJ1-1, the complete variable domain reads DTGVSQNPRHKITKRGQNVTFRCDPISEHNRLYWYRQTLGQGPEFLTYFQNEAQLEKSRLLSDRFSAERPKGSFSTLEIQRTEQGDSAMYLCASSNARGITEAFFGQGTRLTVV.

The chain links TRBV6-5 to TRBJ2-7, with TRBD1 identical over 7 bases. The V gene end was trimmed by 1 base and the J gene end by 0 bases; junction bases not matched to a gene: 6. In germline, CDR1 is MNHEY, CDR2 SVGAGI. CDR3 length equals 16 residues. The CDR3 nucleotides read TGTGCCAGCAGTTACTTAAAGACAGGGTTCTCCTACGAGCAGTACTTC. Translated, it gives CASSYLKTGFSYEQYF.

This chain links TRBV7-9 with TRBJ2-3; no clear D. CDR3 length: 12 residues. Germline CDR1 reads SEHNR; CDR2 reads FQNEAQ (reference sequence). Trimming took 5 bases from V and 6 from J, leaving 9 bases between them. The CDR3 DNA sequence: TGTGCCAGCAGCACCCCTACGGATACGCAGTATTTT. Translating it yields CASSTPTDTQYF.

This clone was seen just once. V and J are TRBV10-3 and TRBJ1-5; maybe TRBD1 (6 bases). CDR1 is ENHRY, CDR2 SYGVKD, per germline. Trimming pared 6 bases from V and 2 bases from J, leaving 11 bases between. This CDR3 is 14 amino acids long. The CDR3 bases are TGTGCCATCAGGGACAGTGTCGGCAATCAGCCCCAGCATTTT. This gives the protein CAIRDSVGNQPQHF.

V usage is TRBV29-1 and J usage is TRBJ2-1; 7 bases fit TRBD1. Germline trimming cut 6 bases from V and 9 bases from J; bases unmatched to any gene: 8. The length of the CDR3 is 12 residues. Per the germline V gene, CDR1 is SQVTM and CDR2 is ANQGSEA. CDR3 region: CSVATGVAEQFF. CDR3 nucleotides: TGCAGCGTGGCTACAGGGGTGGCTGAGCAGTTCTTC.

The J gene is TRBJ2-3, the V gene TRBV27; D is undetermined. V was trimmed by 5 bases and J by 4 bases, leaving 25 bases between them. The germline V gene has CDR1 MNHEY and CDR2 SMNVEV (reference sequence). This CDR3 is 18 amino acids long. CDR3 sequence reads: CASSLYSGRAPGPDTQYF. DNA of the CDR3: TGTGCCAGCAGTCTCTACTCCGGACGGGCCCCTGGGCCAGATACGCAGTATTTT.

This sequence joins TRBV11-2 and TRBJ2-1; TRBD2 matches at 9 bases. The CDR3 sequence is 18 residues long. Germline CDR1 and CDR2: SGHAT and FQNNGV. V lost 1 base to trimming and J lost 4 bases; unmatched junction nucleotides: 11. The chain's CDR3 is CASSLAAGGLLWYNEQFF. DNA for the CDR3: TGTGCCAGCAGCTTAGCGGCGGGGGGGCTCCTCTGGTACAATGAGCAGTTCTTC. Combining the CDR3 with reference TRBV11-2 and TRBJ2-1 gives the whole variable domain EAGVAQSPRYKIIEKRQSVAFWCNPISGHATLYWYQQILGQGPKLLIQFQNNGVVDDSQLPKDRFSAERLKGVDSTLKIQPAKLEDSAVYLCASSLAAGGLLWYNEQFFGPGTRLTVL.

J is TRBJ2-7 and V is TRBV27, with D possibly called TRBD1 or TRBD2 (7 bases each). CDR1 is MNHEY and CDR2 is SMNVEV in the germline V gene (reference sequence). Trimming took off 9 bases at V and 2 bases at J, with 20 bases between the two ends. This CDR3 has 15 residues. CDR3 loop: CASSGRGLRAYEQYF. The CDR3 DNA reads TGTGCCAGTTCGGGGAGGGGGCTAAGGGCCTACGAGCAGTACTTC.

This sequence joins TRBV5-1 and TRBJ2-1; TRBD2 matches at 10 bases. The ends lost 4 bases at V and 14 bases at J; junction bases unmatched: 6. Germline-derived CDR1 and CDR2 are SGHRS and YFSETQ. The CDR3 extends over 12 amino acids. The CDR3, as DNA: TGCGCCAGCAGCCGATTCGGGACTAGCGAGTTCTTC. Amino acid sequence: CASSRFGTSEFF.

V and J are TRBV30 and TRBJ2-7; D is unclear. The germline gives CDR1 GTSNPN, CDR2 SVGIG (reference sequence). This CDR3 spans 10 amino acids. Between the trimmed V and J ends, which lost 2 bases and 6 bases, there was a span of 5 bases. CDR3 sequence reads: CAWSLGEQYF. The CDR3 bases are TGTGCCTGGAGTCTGGGCGAGCAGTACTTC.

In regard to this clone: Other DNA sequences of this sample code for an identical CDR3. The chain couples TRBV6-5 to TRBJ2-1; TRBD2 might be the D (6 bases). This CDR3 is built from 14 residues. The germline V gene encodes CDR1 MNHEY and CDR2 SVGAGI. V was shortened by 5 bases and J by 1 base, with 9 bases between the two germline ends. CDR3 region: CASSRRESYNEQFF. In DNA, the CDR3 is TGTGCCAGCAGTCGGAGGGAGTCCTACAATGAGCAGTTCTTC.

This clone was detected many times. This sequence joins TRBV7-9 and TRBJ2-7; unclear D gene. The CDR3 runs 12 residues. Germline assignment: CDR1 SEHNR and CDR2 FQNEAQ (reference sequence). Trimming removed 7 bases from V and 2 bases from J, with 9 bases in between. The chain's CDR3 is CASTTGAYEQYF. The CDR3 bases are TGTGCCAGCACCACTGGGGCCTACGAGCAGTACTTC.

The chain employs TRBV5-6 and TRBJ1-1; D is ambiguous. Germline-derived CDR1 and CDR2 are SGHDT and YYEEEE. V lost 2 bases to trimming and J lost 2 bases, with 1 base between them. This CDR3 is 11 amino acids long. The CDR3 sequence: CASSFNTEAFF. The CDR3 nucleotides read TGTGCCAGCAGCTTTAACACTGAAGCTTTCTTT. The complete variable domain, with remaining parts taken from reference TRBV5-6 and TRBJ1-1, reads DAGVTQSPTHLIKTRGQQVTLRCSPKSGHDTVSWYQQALGQGPQFIFQYYEEEERQRGNFPDRFSGHQFPNYSSELNVNALLLGDSALYLCASSFNTEAFFGQGTRLTVV.

The chain is built from TRBV29-1 and TRBJ2-7; no clear D gene. CDR1 SQVTM and CDR2 ANQGSEA come from the germline V gene. V shed 4 bases and J shed 3 bases, with 10 bases lying between them. The CDR3 extends over 12 amino acids. CDR3 residues: CSVGYGNYEQYF. CDR3 in DNA: TGCAGCGTTGGGTACGGCAACTACGAGCAGTACTTC.

The rearrangement links TRBV9 to TRBJ2-1; TRBD2 agrees at 7 bases. In germline, CDR1 is SGDLS, CDR2 YYNGEE. V shed 4 bases, J shed 0 bases, and the junction held 7 bases outside the gene matches. CDR3 length equals 16 residues. The CDR3 loop is CASSLSGLSSYNEQFF. Here the CDR3 DNA reads TGTGCCAGCAGCCTTAGCGGGCTGAGCTCCTACAATGAGCAGTTCTTC.

The chain combines TRBV9 with TRBJ2-1, with TRBD2 matching 13 bases. This CDR3 has 16 amino acids. Germline V CDR1 and CDR2: SGDLS, YYNGEE. After removal of 5 bases from V and 7 bases from J, the junction contained 9 bases not matched to a gene. CDR3 region: CASSPEGGLAGNEQFF. DNA of the CDR3: TGTGCCAGCAGTCCCGAGGGGGGACTAGCGGGGAATGAGCAGTTCTTC. Complete variable domain (other parts from reference TRBV9 and TRBJ2-1): DSGVTQTPKHLITATGQRVTLRCSPRSGDLSVYWYQQSLDQGLQFLIQYYNGEERAKGNILERFSAQQFPDLHSELNLSSLELGDSALYFCASSPEGGLAGNEQFFGPGTRLTVL.

V usage is TRBV7-3 and J usage is TRBJ1-1; a weak D match, TRBD1 (5 bases). Looked up from germline, CDR1 is SGHTA and CDR2 is FQGTGA. This CDR3 has 16 amino acids. Deletions cut 2 bases from V and 1 base from J, with 14 bases between. CDR3: CASSLSGWGKNTEAFF. CDR3 DNA: TGTGCCAGCAGCTTATCAGGGTGGGGCAAGAACACTGAAGCTTTCTTT.

Turning to this clone: The sample contains more than one DNA sequence encoding this CDR3. The chain recombines TRBV2 with TRBJ2-6; D perhaps matches TRBD1 (6 bases). Germline V gene sequence: CDR1 SNHLY, CDR2 FYNNEI. V lost 2 bases, J lost 2 bases, and 7 bases lay in between. CDR3 size: 15 residues. Here the CDR3 reads CASSEYRAGANVLTF. CDR3 bases: TGTGCCAGCAGTGAATACAGGGCTGGGGCCAACGTCCTGACTTTC.